This T cell receptor (beta chain) is drawn from a study of graft-versus-host responses after intestinal transplantation. Whole-study context: Recipients underwent multivisceral, liver-intestinal, or isolated intestinal transplants. Every recipient underwent anti-thymocyte globulin induction, then tacrolimus and steroids for three to four years. The study's findings and limits: Patients who carried graft-donor T cell macrochimerism also had high graft-versus-host to host-versus-graft clonal ratios in their allografts. Detection of GvH clones occurred in recipient marrow, and some had their first appearance in ileum or blood.

In regard to this clone: Its antigen is not known.

TCRdb's copy holds only in-frame clones and misses some; the assay was immunoSEQ multiplex PCR. The data contain 95,000 or so clones, around 90% of them singletons. The sample in question was PBMCs, obtained 450 to 480 days after intestinal transplant. The receptor was isolated from a human patient who received an intestinal transplant, so some T cells may come from the graft donor.

The chain's CDR3 is CASSGGLADYEQYF. The CDR3 DNA follows: TGTGCCAGCAGCGGAGGCTTAGCGGACTACGAGCAGTACTTC. This sequence joins TRBV5-6 and TRBJ2-5; a possible D gene is TRBD2 (6 bases). Matching the DNA end better, TRBJ2-7 makes the J call doubtful. The CDR3 sequence is 14 residues long. Per the germline V gene, CDR1 is SGHDT and CDR2 is YYEEEE.